A selection of T cell receptor beta chains follows, all from one sample in a study of shared clonotypes between healthy human individuals. The data were produced by immunoSEQ multiplex PCR, yet TCRdb's version contains in-frame clones alone and is incomplete. The sample lists over a million clones, around 78% seen once, with 0.52% in the top ten. What was sequenced was memory CD4+ T cells from PBMCs. The receptors were gathered from a man younger than 35 in good health. Some clones in this sample may be carry-over from other donors' samples. CDR3s include the opening cysteine and the closing phenylalanine or tryptophan. The D gene is left open where the match is weak. Expanded clones get a size class; other rows say once, few or many, or leave the size out.

>TRBJ1-1|NA|NA|TRBV6-6|12
CASSRLRGEAFF
TGTGCCAGCAGCAGACTCAGGGGTGAAGCTTTCTTT
>TRBJ2-7|NA|TRBD1|TRBV28|14
CASGPWDRTYEQYF
TGTGCCAGCGGACCATGGGACAGGACCTACGAGCAGTACTTC
>TRBJ1-3|NA|TRBD1|TRBV10-3|16
CAASTGTGAEGNTIYF
TGTGCCGCTTCGACCGGGACAGGGGCAGAAGGAAACACCATATATTTT
>TRBJ2-2|NA|NA|TRBV7-9|13
CASSQQGVGELFF
TGTGCCAGCAGTCAACAGGGCGTCGGGGAGCTGTTTTTT
>TRBJ2-1|NA|TRBD1|TRBV2|17
CASSGLGQGFISDEQFF
TGTGCCAGCAGTGGCCTGGGACAGGGATTTATCTCGGATGAGCAGTTCTTC
>TRBJ1-5|NA|TRBD1|TRBV11-2|14
CASSLDRVGQPQHF
TGTGCCAGCAGTCTCGACAGGGTAGGACAGCCCCAGCATTTT
>TRBJ2-7|NA|NA|TRBV5-4|14
CASSLVRDASEQYF
TGTGCCAGCAGCTTGGTGCGGGACGCCTCCGAGCAGTACTTC
>TRBJ1-3|NA|NA|TRBV9|15
CASSVADSFGNTIYF
TGTGCCAGCAGCGTAGCTGACAGCTTTGGAAACACCATATATTTT
>TRBJ2-2|NA|NA|TRBV5-1|13
CASSTGQLGELFF
TGCGCCAGCAGCACTGGACAGCTCGGGGAGCTGTTTTTT
>TRBJ2-5|few|TRBD1|TRBV30|14
CAWTRGQGGETQYF
TGTGCCTGGACTCGGGGACAGGGAGGGGAGACCCAGTACTTC
>TRBJ1-5|NA|NA|TRBV7-9|14
CATDRGQSNQPQHF
TGTGCCACCGACCGGGGGCAGAGCAATCAGCCCCAGCATTTT
>TRBJ2-2|NA|NA|TRBV5-1|16
CASSSRVLELTGELFF
TGCGCCAGCAGCTCCCGGGTCTTGGAGCTCACCGGGGAGCTGTTTTTT
>TRBJ2-7|NA|NA|TRBV28|13
CASRPTGFYEQYF
TGTGCCAGCAGGCCGACAGGCTTTTACGAGCAGTACTTC
>TRBJ2-1|NA|TRBD1|TRBV4-1|15
CATGGTGGKTNEQFF
TGCGCCACCGGGGGTACAGGGGGCAAAACCAATGAGCAGTTCTTC
>TRBJ2-2|NA|NA|TRBV5-1|17
CASSLPRDETWRGELFF
TGCGCCAGCAGCTTACCCCGGGACGAAACCTGGAGGGGGGAGCTGTTTTTT
>TRBJ1-5|NA|NA|TRBV5-1|16
CASSLGFGDGNQPQHF
TGCGCCAGCAGCTTGGGATTCGGGGATGGCAATCAGCCCCAGCATTTT
>TRBJ2-3|NA|NA|TRBV6-6|11
CASSTKDTQYF
TGTGCCAGCAGCACCAAAGATACGCAGTATTTT
>TRBJ2-5|NA|NA|TRBV7-2|14
CASSLGVAGETQYF
TGTGCCAGCAGCTTAGGGGTAGCAGGGGAGACCCAGTACTTC
>TRBJ1-5|few|NA|TRBV6-5|12
CASSEAWQSQHF
TGTGCCAGCAGTGAAGCGTGGCAGTCCCAGCATTTT
>TRBJ2-7|NA|NA|TRBV5-1|17
CASSLGGSLRSSYEQYF
TGCGCCAGCAGCTTGGGGGGATCGTTAAGGAGCTCCTACGAGCAGTACTTC
>TRBJ2-7|NA|NA|TRBV5-6|14
CASSLAEGTYEQYF
TGTGCCAGCAGCCTGGCAGAGGGAACCTACGAGCAGTACTTC
>TRBJ1-1|NA|NA|TRBV12-5|12
CASGLRGTEAFF
TGTGCTAGTGGTTTGCGTGGCACTGAAGCTTTCTTT
>TRBJ2-1|NA|NA|TRBV27|12
CASSIGGSEQFF
TGTGCCAGCAGCATTGGAGGGAGTGAGCAGTTCTTC
>TRBJ2-7|once|TRBD2|TRBV13|14
CASSPTGGLDEQYF
TGTGCCAGCAGCCCGACGGGGGGTCTCGACGAGCAGTACTTC
>TRBJ1-4|NA|NA|TRBV28|15
CASSPWGSWGEKLFF
TGTGCCAGCAGTCCCTGGGGATCGTGGGGTGAAAAACTGTTTTTT
>TRBJ1-1|few|NA|TRBV28|12
CASSFRDNEAFF
TGTGCCAGCAGTTTTCGGGACAATGAAGCTTTCTTT
>TRBJ1-3|NA|TRBD1|TRBV5-1|16
CASSSRQGATGNTIYF
TGCGCCAGCAGCTCCCGACAGGGGGCGACTGGAAACACCATATATTTT
>TRBJ2-1|few|NA|TRBV9|15
CASSVEESSYNEQFF
TGTGCCAGCAGCGTAGAGGAGAGCTCCTACAATGAGCAGTTCTTC
>TRBJ1-1|few|NA|TRBV9|16
CASSVEPGEEVTEAFF
TGTGCCAGCAGCGTAGAGCCAGGGGAAGAGGTCACTGAAGCTTTCTTT
>TRBJ2-7|NA|NA|TRBV6-5|16
CASSSSGLYHSYEQYF
TGTGCCAGCAGTTCCTCCGGACTGTACCACTCCTACGAGCAGTACTTC
>TRBJ2-2|NA|NA|TRBV11-2|12
CASRVGTGELFF
TGTGCCAGCAGGGTCGGTACCGGGGAGCTGTTTTTT
>TRBJ2-2|NA|TRBD2|TRBV2|18
CASRAGKSLAAGTGELFF
TGTGCCAGCAGGGCTGGGAAGAGTCTAGCGGCGGGCACCGGGGAGCTGTTTTTT
>TRBJ1-3|NA|NA|TRBV7-9|17
CASSSWTASSSGNTIYF
TGTGCCAGCAGCTCTTGGACAGCTTCGAGCTCTGGAAACACCATATATTTT
>TRBJ1-5|NA|TRBD1|TRBV7-8|17
CASSLSQGVFSNQPQHF
TGTGCCAGCAGCTTATCTCAGGGGGTGTTTAGCAATCAGCCCCAGCATTTT
>TRBJ2-7|NA|NA|TRBV7-9|12
CASGERTYEQYF
TGTGCCAGCGGCGAAAGAACCTACGAGCAGTACTTC
>TRBJ2-1|NA|NA|TRBV5-1|13
CASSLGPDQEQFF
TGCGCCAGCAGCTTGGGCCCGGACCAGGAGCAGTTCTTC
>TRBJ2-1|NA|TRBD2|TRBV10-1|15
CATGVLAGACNEQFF
TGCGCCACCGGGGTACTAGCGGGAGCTTGCAATGAGCAGTTCTTC
>TRBJ1-1|NA|NA|TRBV2|13
CASHLDWNTEAFF
TGTGCCAGCCATCTGGACTGGAACACTGAAGCTTTCTTT
>TRBJ2-1|NA|NA|TRBV7-3|14
CASSLMGSRNEQFF
TGTGCCAGCAGCTTAATGGGCAGCCGCAATGAGCAGTTCTTC
>TRBJ2-6|few|TRBD1|TRBV19|18
CASSIRAGTGSGANVLTF
TGTGCCAGTAGTATAAGGGCCGGGACAGGGTCTGGGGCCAACGTCCTGACTTTC
>TRBJ2-7|NA|TRBD1|TRBV2|12
CASSGTGYEQYF
TGTGCCAGCAGTGGGACAGGTTACGAGCAGTACTTC